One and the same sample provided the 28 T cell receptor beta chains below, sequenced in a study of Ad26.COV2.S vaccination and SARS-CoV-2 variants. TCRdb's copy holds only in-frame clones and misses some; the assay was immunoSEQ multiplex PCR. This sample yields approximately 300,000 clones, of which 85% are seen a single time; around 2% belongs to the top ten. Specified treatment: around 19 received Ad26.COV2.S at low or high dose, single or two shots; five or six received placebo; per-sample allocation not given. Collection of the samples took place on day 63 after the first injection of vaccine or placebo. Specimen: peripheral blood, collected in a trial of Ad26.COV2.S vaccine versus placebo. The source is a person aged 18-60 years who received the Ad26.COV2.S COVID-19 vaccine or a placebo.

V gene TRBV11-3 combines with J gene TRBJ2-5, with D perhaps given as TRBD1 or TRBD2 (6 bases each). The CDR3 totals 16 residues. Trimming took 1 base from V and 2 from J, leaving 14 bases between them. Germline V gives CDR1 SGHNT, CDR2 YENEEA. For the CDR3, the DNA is TGTGCCAGCAGCTTAGGGGTGGGGGGCACACAAGAGACCCAGTACTTC. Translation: CASSLGVGGTQETQYF.

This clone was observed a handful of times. The CDR3 bases are TGTGCCAGCAGGGCTACAGGAGCCTCTAATGAAAAACTGTTTTTT. This encodes CASRATGASNEKLFF. V gene TRBV27 combines with J gene TRBJ1-4, with D perhaps matching TRBD1 (5 bases). The CDR3 runs to 15 residues. Germline CDR1 reads MNHEY; CDR2 reads SMNVEV (reference sequence). The ends were cut back, 6 bases at V and 3 bases at J, with 14 bases in the middle.

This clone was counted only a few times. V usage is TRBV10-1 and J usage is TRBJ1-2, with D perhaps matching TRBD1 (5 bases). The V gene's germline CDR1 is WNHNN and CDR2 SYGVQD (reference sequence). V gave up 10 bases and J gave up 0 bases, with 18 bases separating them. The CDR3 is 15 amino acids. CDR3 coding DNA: TGCGCCACCCTCCCGCGGGGGACCTCTAACTATGGCTACACCTTC. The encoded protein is CATLPRGTSNYGYTF.

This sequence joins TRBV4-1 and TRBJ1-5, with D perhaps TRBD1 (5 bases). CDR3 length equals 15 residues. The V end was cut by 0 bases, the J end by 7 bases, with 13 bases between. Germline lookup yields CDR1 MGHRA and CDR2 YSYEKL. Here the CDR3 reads CASSQEGHGLQPQHF. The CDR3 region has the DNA TGCGCCAGCAGCCAAGAGGGGCATGGGTTGCAGCCCCAGCATTTT.

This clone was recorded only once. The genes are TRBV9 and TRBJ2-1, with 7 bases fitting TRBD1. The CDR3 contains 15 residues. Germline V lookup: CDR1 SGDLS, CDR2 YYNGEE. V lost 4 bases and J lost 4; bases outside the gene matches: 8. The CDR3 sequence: CASSLRQGPYNEQFF. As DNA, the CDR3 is TGTGCCAGCAGCTTACGACAGGGCCCATACAATGAGCAGTTCTTC.

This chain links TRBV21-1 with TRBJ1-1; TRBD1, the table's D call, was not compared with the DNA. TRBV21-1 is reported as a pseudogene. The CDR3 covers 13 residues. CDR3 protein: CASSGQVGTEAFF. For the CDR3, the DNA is TGTGCCAGCAGTGGGCAGGTGGGCACTGAAGCTTTCTTT.

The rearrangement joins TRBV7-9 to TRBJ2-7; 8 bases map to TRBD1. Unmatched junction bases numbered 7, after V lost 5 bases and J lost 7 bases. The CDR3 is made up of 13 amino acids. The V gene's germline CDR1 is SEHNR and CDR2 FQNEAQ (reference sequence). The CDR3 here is CASSRGQGREQYF. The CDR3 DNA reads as TGTGCCAGCAGCCGAGGACAGGGTAGGGAGCAGTACTTC.

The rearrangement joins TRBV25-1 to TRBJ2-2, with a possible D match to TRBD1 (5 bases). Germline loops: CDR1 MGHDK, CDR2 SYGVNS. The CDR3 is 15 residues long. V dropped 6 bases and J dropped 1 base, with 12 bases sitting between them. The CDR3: CASSPGQGNTGELFF. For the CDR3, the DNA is TGTGCCAGCAGCCCCGGGCAGGGGAACACCGGGGAGCTGTTTTTT. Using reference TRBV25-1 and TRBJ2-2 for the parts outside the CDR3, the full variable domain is EADIYQTPRYLVIGTGKKITLECSQTMGHDKMYWYQQDPGMELHLIHYSYGVNSTEKGDLSSESTVSRIRTEHFPLTLESARPSHTSQYLCASSPGQGNTGELFFGEGSRLTVL.

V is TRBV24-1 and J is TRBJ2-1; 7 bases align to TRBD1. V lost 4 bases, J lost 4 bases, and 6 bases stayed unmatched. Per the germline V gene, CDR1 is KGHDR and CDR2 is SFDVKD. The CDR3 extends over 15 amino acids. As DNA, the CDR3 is TGTGCCACCAGTGACAATGACAGGGCATACAATGAGCAGTTCTTC. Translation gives CATSDNDRAYNEQFF.

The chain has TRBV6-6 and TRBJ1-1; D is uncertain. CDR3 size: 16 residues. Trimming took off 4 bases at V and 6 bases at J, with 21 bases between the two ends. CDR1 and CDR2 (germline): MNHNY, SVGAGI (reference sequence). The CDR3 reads CASSLNDALLASEAFF. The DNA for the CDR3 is TGTGCCAGCAGTTTAAACGACGCCCTGTTAGCTTCTGAAGCTTTCTTT.

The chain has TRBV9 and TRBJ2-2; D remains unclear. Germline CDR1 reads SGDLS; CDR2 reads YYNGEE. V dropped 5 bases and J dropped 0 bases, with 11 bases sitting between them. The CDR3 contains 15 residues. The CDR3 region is CASSRKTANTGELFF. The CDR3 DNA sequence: TGTGCCAGCAGTCGAAAGACCGCGAACACCGGGGAGCTGTTTTTT.

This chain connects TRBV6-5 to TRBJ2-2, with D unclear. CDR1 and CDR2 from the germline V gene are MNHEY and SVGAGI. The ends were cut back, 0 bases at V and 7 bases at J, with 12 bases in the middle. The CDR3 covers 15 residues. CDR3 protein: CASSYSNTAHGELFF. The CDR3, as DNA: TGTGCCAGCAGTTACTCGAACACGGCCCACGGGGAGCTGTTTTTT.

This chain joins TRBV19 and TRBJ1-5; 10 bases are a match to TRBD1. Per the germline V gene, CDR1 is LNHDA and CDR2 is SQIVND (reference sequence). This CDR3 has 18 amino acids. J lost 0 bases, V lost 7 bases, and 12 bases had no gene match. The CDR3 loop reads CASKGTGVQTNSNQPQHF. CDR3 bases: TGTGCCAGTAAAGGGACAGGGGTTCAGACTAATAGCAATCAGCCCCAGCATTTT.

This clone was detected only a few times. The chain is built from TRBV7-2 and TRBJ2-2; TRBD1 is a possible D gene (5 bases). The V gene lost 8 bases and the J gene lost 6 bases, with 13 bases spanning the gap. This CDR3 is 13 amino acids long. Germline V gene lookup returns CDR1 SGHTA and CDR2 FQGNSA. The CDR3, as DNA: TGTGCCAGCGGGCGACAGTATTCCGGGGAGCTGTTTTTT. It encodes CASGRQYSGELFF.

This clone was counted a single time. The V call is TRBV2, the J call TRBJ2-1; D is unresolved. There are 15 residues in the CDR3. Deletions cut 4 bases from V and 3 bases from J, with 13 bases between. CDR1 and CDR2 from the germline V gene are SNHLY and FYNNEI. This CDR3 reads CASSVTFASYNEQFF. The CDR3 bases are TGTGCCAGCAGTGTTACATTTGCTAGCTACAATGAGCAGTTCTTC.

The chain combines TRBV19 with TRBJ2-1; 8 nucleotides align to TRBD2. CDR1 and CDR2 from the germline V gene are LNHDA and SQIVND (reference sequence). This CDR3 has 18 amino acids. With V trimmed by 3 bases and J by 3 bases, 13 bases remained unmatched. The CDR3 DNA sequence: TGTGCCAGTAGTATCCGCCGGTGGCGGGGGGATAACTACAATGAGCAGTTCTTC. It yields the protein CASSIRRWRGDNYNEQFF.

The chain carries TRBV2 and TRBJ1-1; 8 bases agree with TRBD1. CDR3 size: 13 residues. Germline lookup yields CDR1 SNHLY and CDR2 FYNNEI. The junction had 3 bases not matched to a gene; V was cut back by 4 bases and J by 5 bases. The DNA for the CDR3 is TGTGCCAGCAGTGCAGGGGGCTGGACTGAAGCTTTCTTT. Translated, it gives CASSAGGWTEAFF.

The CDR3 loop reads CAWSGQGDSPLHF. The CDR3 DNA reads TGTGCCTGGTCCGGACAGGGGGATTCACCCCTCCACTTT. This rearrangement joins TRBV30 to TRBJ1-6, with 10 bases that match TRBD1. The V segment lost 5 bases and the J segment 8 bases; nucleotides outside the gene matches: 3. The CDR3 sequence is 13 residues long. Germline V gene lookup returns CDR1 GTSNPN and CDR2 SVGIG (reference sequence).

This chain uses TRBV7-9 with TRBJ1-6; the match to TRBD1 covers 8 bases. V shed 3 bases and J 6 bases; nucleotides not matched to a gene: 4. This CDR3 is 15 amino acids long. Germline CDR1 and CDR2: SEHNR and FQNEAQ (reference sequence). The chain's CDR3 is CASSLAGGLNSPLHF. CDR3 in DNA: TGTGCCAGCAGCTTGGCAGGGGGCCTTAATTCACCCCTCCACTTT.

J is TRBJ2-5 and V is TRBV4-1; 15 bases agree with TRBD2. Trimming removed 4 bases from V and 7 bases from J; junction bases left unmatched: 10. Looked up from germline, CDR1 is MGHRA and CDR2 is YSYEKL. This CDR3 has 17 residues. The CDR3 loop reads CASSREGLAGGPRTQYF. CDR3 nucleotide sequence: TGCGCCAGCAGCCGAGAGGGACTAGCGGGGGGCCCGCGGACCCAGTACTTC.

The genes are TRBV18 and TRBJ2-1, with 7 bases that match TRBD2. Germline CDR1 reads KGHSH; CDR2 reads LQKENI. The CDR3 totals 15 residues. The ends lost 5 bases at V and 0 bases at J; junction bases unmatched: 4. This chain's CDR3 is CASSTGGSSYNEQFF. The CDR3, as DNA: TGTGCCAGCTCAACCGGGGGGAGCTCCTACAATGAGCAGTTCTTC.

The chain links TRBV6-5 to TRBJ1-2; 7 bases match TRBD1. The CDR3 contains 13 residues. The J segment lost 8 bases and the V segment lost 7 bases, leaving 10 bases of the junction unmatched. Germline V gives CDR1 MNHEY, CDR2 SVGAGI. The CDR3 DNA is TGTGCCAGCACCTCTAACAGGGGTGAGGGCTACACCTTC. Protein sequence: CASTSNRGEGYTF.

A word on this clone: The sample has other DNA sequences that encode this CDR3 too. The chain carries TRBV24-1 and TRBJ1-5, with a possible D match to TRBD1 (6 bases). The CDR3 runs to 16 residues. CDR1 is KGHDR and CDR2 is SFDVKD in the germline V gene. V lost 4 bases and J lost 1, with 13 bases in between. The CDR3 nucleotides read TGTGCCACCAGTGACCCTCGTAGGGGGAGCAATCAGCCCCAGCATTTT. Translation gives CATSDPRRGSNQPQHF.

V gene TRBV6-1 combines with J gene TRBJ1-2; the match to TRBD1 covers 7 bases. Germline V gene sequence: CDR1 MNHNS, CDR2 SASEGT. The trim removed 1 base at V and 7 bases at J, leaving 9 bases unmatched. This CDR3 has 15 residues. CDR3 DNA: TGTGCCAGCAGTGAAGTAAGAGGGGGCCAGGGTGGCTACACCTTC. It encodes CASSEVRGGQGGYTF.

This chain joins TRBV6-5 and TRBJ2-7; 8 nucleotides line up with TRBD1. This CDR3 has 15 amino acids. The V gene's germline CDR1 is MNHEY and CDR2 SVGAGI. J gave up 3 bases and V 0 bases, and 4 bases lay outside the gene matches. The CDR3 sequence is CASSYSDRGFYEQYF. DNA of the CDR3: TGTGCCAGCAGTTACTCAGACAGGGGTTTCTACGAGCAGTACTTC.

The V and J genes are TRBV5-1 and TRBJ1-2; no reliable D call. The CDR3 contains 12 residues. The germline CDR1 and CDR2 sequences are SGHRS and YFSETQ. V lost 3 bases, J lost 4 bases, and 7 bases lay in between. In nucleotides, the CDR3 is TGCGCCAGCAGCTCGCACAGCTATGGCTACACCTTC. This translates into CASSSHSYGYTF.

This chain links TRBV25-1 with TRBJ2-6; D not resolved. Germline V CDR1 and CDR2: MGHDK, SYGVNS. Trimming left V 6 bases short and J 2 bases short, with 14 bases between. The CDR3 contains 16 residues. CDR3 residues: CASRGRRVPGANVLTF. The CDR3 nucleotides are TGTGCCAGCAGGGGCAGAAGAGTACCTGGGGCCAACGTCCTGACTTTC.

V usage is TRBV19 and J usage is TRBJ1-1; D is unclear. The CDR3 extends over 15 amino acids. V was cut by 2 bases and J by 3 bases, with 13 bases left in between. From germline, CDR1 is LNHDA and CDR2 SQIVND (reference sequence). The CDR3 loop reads CASSIRARRYTEAFF. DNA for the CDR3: TGTGCCAGTAGTATAAGGGCCAGGAGGTACACTGAAGCTTTCTTT.